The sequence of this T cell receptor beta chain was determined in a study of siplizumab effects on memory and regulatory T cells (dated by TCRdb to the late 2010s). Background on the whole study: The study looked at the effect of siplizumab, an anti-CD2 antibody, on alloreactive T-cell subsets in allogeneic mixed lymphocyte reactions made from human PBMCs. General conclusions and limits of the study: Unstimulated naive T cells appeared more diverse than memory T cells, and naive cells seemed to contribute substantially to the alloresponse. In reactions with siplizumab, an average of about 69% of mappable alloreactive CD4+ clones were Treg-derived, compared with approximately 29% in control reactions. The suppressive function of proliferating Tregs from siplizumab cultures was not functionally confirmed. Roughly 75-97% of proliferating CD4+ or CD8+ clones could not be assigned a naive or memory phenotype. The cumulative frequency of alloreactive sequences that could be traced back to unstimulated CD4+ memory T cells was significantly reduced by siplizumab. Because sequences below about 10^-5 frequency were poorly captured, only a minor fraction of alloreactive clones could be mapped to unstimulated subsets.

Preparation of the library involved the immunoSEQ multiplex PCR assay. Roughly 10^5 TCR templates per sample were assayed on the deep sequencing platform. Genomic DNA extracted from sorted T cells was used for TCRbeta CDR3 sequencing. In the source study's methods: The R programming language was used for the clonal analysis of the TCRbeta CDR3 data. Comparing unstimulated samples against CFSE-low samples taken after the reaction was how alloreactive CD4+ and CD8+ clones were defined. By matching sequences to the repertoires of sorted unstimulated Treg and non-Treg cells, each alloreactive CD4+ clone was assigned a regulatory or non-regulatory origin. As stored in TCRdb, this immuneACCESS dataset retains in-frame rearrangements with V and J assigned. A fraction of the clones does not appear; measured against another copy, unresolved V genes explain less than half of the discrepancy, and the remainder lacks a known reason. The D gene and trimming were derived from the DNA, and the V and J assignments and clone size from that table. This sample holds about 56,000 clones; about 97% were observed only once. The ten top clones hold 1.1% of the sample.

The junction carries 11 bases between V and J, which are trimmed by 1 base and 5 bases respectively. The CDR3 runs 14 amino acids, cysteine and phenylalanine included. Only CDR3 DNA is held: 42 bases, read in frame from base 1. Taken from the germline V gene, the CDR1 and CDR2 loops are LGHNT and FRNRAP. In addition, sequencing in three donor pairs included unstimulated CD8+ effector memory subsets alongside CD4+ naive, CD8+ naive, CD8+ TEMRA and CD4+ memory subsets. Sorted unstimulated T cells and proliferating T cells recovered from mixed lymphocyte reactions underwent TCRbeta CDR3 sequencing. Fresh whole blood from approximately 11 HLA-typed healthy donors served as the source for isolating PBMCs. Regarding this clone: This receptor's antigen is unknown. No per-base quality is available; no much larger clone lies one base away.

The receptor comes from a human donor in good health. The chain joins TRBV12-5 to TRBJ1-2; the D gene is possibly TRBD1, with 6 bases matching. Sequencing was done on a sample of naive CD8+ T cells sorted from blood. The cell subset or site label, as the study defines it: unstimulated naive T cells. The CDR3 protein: CASGLDRVGYGYTF. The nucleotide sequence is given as TGTGCTAGTGGTTTGGACAGGGTCGGGTATGGCTACACCTTC. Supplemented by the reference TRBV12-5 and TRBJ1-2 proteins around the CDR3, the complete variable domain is DARVTQTPRHKVTEMGQEVTMRCQPILGHNTVFWYRQTMMQGLELLAYFRNRAPLDDSGMPKDRFSAEMPDATLATLKIQPSEPRDSAVYFCASGLDRVGYGYTFGSGTRLTVV.